This entry concerns a single T cell receptor (beta chain). From germline, CDR1 is SGHAT and CDR2 FQNNGV. Trimming removed 0 bases at V and 1 base at J, with 9 bases between. The CDR3 contains 15 residues. These data are taken from a study of blood T cell repertoires in COVID-19. Study context: Sites across the United States, Italy and Spain contributed samples from acute and convalescent COVID-19. T cells, B-cell-depleted T cells, or PBMCs supplied cDNA or gDNA.

Source study methods: Nucleated cell number was recorded as an estimate derived from reference gene primer amplification. Method: immunoSEQ multiplex PCR; TCRdb's copy keeps in-frame clones and lacks some. D and trimming were read from the DNA, whereas the V and J calls and clone size are those reported in that table. The sample holds 200,000 or so clones, approximately 87% seen once. Material: peripheral blood. The chain has TRBV11-2 and TRBJ2-5; D unclear. This clonotype was sampled from a woman in her forties or fifties with acute or convalescent COVID-19. In DNA, the CDR3 is TGTGCCAGCAGCTTAGATGAGATCCGCCAAGAGACCCAGTACTTC. This translates into CASSLDEIRQETQYF.